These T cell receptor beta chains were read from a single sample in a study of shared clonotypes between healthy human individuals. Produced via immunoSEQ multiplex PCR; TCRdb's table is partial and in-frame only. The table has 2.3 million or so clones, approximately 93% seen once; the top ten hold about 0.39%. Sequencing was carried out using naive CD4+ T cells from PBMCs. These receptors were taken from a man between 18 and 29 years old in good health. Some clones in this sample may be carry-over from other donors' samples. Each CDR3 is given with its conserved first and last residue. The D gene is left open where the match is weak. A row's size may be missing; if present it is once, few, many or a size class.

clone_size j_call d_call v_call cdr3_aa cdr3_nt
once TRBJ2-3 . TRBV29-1 CSASTGRVPDTQYF TGCAGCGCCTCCACGGGCAGGGTCCCAGATACGCAGTATTTT
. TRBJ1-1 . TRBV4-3 CASSQKVNTEAFF TGCGCCAGCAGCCAAAAGGTGAACACTGAAGCTTTCTTT
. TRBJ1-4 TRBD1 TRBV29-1 CSVHSGGSGEKLFF TGCAGCGTCCACTCAGGGGGAAGCGGTGAAAAACTGTTTTTT
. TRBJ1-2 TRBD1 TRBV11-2 CASSPRRDRNYGYTF TGTGCCAGCAGCCCGAGAAGGGACAGAAACTATGGCTACACCTTC
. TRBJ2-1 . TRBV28 CASSSPYNEQFF TGTGCCAGCAGCAGTCCCTACAATGAGCAGTTCTTC
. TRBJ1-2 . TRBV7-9 CASSFPDGGYTF TGTGCCAGCAGCTTCCCCGACGGGGGCTACACCTTC
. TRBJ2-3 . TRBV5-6 CASSSVAASTDTQYF TGTGCCAGCAGCTCCGTCGCGGCAAGCACAGATACGCAGTATTTT
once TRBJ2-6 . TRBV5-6 CASSLLGAGANVLTF TGTGCCAGCAGCTTGCTGGGGGCTGGGGCCAACGTCCTGACTTTC
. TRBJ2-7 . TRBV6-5 CASSIGGTIYEQYF TGTGCCAGCAGTATAGGCGGGACAATCTACGAGCAGTACTTC
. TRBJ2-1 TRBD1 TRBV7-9 CASSRWATGTEQFF TGTGCCAGCAGCCGTTGGGCGACAGGGACTGAGCAGTTCTTC
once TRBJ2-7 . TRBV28 CASSPRLSGLYEQYF TGTGCCAGCAGTCCCCGTCTCAGTGGGCTTTACGAGCAGTACTTC
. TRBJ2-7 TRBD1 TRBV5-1 CASSFLPGQVIEQYF TGCGCCAGCAGCTTCTTACCGGGACAGGTGATCGAGCAGTACTTC
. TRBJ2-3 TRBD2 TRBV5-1 CASSSLAGVSDTQYF TGCGCCAGCAGCTCTCTGGCGGGAGTATCAGATACGCAGTATTTT
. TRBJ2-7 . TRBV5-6 CASSFGVYAATYEQYF TGTGCCAGCAGCTTCGGTGTTTATGCAGCGACCTACGAGCAGTACTTC
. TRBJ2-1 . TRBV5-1 CASSLGPSGEQFF TGCGCCAGCAGCTTGGGACCTTCGGGTGAGCAGTTCTTC
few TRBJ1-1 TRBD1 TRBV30 CAWAGQGDTEAFF TGTGCCTGGGCGGGACAGGGGGACACTGAAGCTTTCTTT
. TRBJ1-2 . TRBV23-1 CASSPTGGSQASINYGYTF TGCGCCAGCAGTCCCACAGGCGGCAGCCAAGCTTCCATTAACTATGGCTACACCTTC
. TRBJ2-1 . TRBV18 CASSRLNEQFF TGTGCCAGCTCACGCCTCAATGAGCAGTTCTTC
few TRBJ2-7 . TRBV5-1 CASSLVGSVSAYEQYF TGCGCCAGCAGCTTGGTAGGTTCAGTCTCGGCCTACGAGCAGTACTTC
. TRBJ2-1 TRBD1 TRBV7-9 CATERGQGRRNEQFF TGTGCCACCGAACGGGGACAGGGGAGGCGGAATGAGCAGTTCTTC
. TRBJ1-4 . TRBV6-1 CASSKEEKLFF TGTGCCAGCAGCAAAGAGGAAAAACTGTTTTTT
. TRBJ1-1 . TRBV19 CASSSLRSEAFF TGTGCCAGTAGTTCCCTCCGCAGTGAAGCTTTCTTT
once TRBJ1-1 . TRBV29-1 CSVEDPTGGAFF TGCAGCGTTGAAGATCCGACAGGAGGAGCTTTCTTT
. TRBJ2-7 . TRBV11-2 CASSLSTTGYYEQYF TGTGCCAGCAGCTTGTCTACCACAGGCTACTACGAGCAGTACTTC
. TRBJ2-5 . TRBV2 CASNGAVGVQETQYF TGTGCCAGCAATGGGGCGGTAGGGGTCCAAGAGACCCAGTACTTC
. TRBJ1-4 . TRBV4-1 CASSQAGGGRVNEKLFF TGCGCCAGCAGCCAAGCCGGGGGGGGAAGAGTTAATGAAAAACTGTTTTTT
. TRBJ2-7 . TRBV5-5 CASSLSLANSYEQYF TGTGCCAGCAGCTTGTCCTTAGCGAACTCCTACGAGCAGTACTTC
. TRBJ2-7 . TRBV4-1 CASSQDRRAAYEQYF TGCGCCAGCAGCCAAGATCGGAGGGCCGCCTACGAGCAGTACTTC
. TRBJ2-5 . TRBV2 CASSGLQKLQETQYF TGTGCCAGCAGTGGGTTGCAGAAGCTCCAAGAGACCCAGTACTTC
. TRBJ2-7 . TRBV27 CASSPSMGTSPTSYEQYF TGTGCCAGCAGTCCCTCTATGGGGACGTCTCCTACCTCCTACGAGCAGTACTTC
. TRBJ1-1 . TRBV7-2 CASSTGAPPEAFF TGTGCCAGCAGCACCGGGGCCCCGCCTGAAGCTTTCTTT
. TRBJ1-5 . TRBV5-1 CASSLRGGNQPQHF TGCGCCAGCAGCTTGAGGGGCGGCAATCAGCCCCAGCATTTT
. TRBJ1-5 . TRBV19 CASSTGTVQPQHF TGTGCCAGTAGTACCGGGACGGTTCAGCCCCAGCATTTT
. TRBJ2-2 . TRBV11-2 CASSRSATGELFF TGTGCCAGCAGCCGGAGCGCTACCGGGGAGCTGTTTTTT
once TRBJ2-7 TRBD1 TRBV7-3 CASSLVSGGNPVEQYF TGTGCCAGCAGCTTAGTCTCAGGGGGCAATCCCGTCGAGCAGTACTTC
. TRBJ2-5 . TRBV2 CASSGDRGGETQYF TGTGCCAGCAGTGGTGATAGGGGGGGAGAGACCCAGTACTTC
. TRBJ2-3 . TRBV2 CASSRETDTQYF TGTGCCAGCAGCAGAGAGACAGATACGCAGTATTTT
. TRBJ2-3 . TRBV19 CASSVQQGTQYF TGTGCCAGTAGTGTACAACAGGGAACGCAGTATTTT
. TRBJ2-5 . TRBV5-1 CASREDETQYF TGCGCCAGCAGAGAAGACGAGACCCAGTACTTC
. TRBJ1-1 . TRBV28 CASSVSRGSAFF TGTGCCAGCAGTGTAAGCAGGGGATCCGCTTTCTTT
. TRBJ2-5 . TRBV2 CASAFLTTGKETQYF TGTGCCAGCGCTTTCCTAACTACGGGGAAAGAGACCCAGTACTTC
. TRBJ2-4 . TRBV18 CASSPPPGARAGNIQYF TGTGCCAGCTCACCACCGCCAGGGGCACGAGCGGGAAACATTCAGTACTTC
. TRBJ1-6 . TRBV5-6 CASMLGDANSPLHF TGTGCCAGCATGCTCGGGGACGCGAATTCACCCCTCCACTTT
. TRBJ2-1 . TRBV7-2 CASSSLAAAYNEQFF TGTGCCAGCAGCTCTTTAGCGGCAGCCTACAATGAGCAGTTCTTC
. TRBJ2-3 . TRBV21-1 CASSKAPDTDTQYF TGTGCCAGCAGCAAAGCCCCAGACACAGATACGCAGTATTTT
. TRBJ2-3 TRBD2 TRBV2 CASALAGGSDTQYF TGTGCCAGCGCCCTAGCGGGAGGATCAGATACGCAGTATTTT
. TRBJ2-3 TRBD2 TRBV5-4 CASSPTPVRGLAGGTDTQYF TGTGCCAGCAGTCCCACCCCAGTGAGGGGACTAGCAGGCGGCACAGATACGCAGTATTTT
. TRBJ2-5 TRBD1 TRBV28 CASSYGQGAAETQYF TGTGCCAGCAGTTACGGACAGGGGGCCGCAGAGACCCAGTACTTC
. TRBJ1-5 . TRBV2 CASSLTGQPQHF TGTGCCAGCAGTCTAACGGGACAGCCCCAGCATTTT
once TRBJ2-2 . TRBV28 CASSLARASGTGELFF TGTGCCAGCAGTTTAGCCAGGGCTTCGGGCACCGGGGAGCTGTTTTTT